Presented here are 12 T cell receptor beta chains from one specimen sequenced in a study of blood T cell repertoires in COVID-19 (TCRdb year 2020). Libraries were made using the immunoSEQ multiplex PCR assay. TCRdb obtained this table from immuneACCESS and retained in-frame rearrangements with V and J assigned. These tables miss some clones; where compared with another copy, unresolved V genes account for less than half of the shortfall, and the remainder is unexplained. The sample table lists 300,000 to 450,000 clones, roughly nine tenths of them with a count of one. The ten largest make up approximately 1% of the sample. What was sequenced was PBMCs or T cells enriched from blood (not recorded which). Source of these receptors: a man aged 18 to 30 who had recovered from COVID-19.

The chain employs TRBV7-9 and TRBJ1-1, with 7 bases fitting TRBD1. The CDR3 totals 14 residues. The germline gives CDR1 SEHNR, CDR2 FQNEAQ (reference sequence). Trimming at V came to 7 bases and at J to 2 bases, leaving 7 bases not matched to a gene. The CDR3, as DNA: TGTGCCAGCACCCAAACAGGGGTCAACACTGAAGCTTTCTTT. This encodes CASTQTGVNTEAFF.

This sequence joins TRBV7-8 and TRBJ2-2; TRBD1 aligns across 9 bases. The germline V gene encodes CDR1 SGHVS and CDR2 FQNEAQ. CDR3 length: 17 residues. V shed 5 bases, J shed 1 base, and the junction held 8 bases outside the gene matches. The CDR3 reads CASSLPRDRENTGELFF. The CDR3 coding sequence is TGTGCCAGCAGCCTACCCCGGGACAGGGAGAACACCGGGGAGCTGTTTTTT.

The chain employs TRBV7-6 and TRBJ2-5; 9 positions agree with TRBD2. Looked up from germline, CDR1 is SGHVS and CDR2 is FNYEAQ. This CDR3 has 15 residues. Trimming cost V 6 bases and J 5 bases; bases outside gene matches: 10. The CDR3: CASSSTAGGGETQYF. CDR3 in DNA: TGTGCCAGCAGTTCGACAGCGGGGGGTGGGGAGACCCAGTACTTC.

This chain connects TRBV9 to TRBJ1-1; the D gene is possibly TRBD1 (5 bases). Trimming stripped 3 bases from V and 4 bases from J, with 16 bases between. The germline gives CDR1 SGDLS, CDR2 YYNGEE. This CDR3 has 15 amino acids. The CDR3 DNA follows: TGTGCCAGCAGCGAGGAATTAGGGGATCCCACTGAAGCTTTCTTT. Translation: CASSEELGDPTEAFF.

V gene TRBV29-1 combines with J gene TRBJ1-1; D is possibly TRBD1 (6 bases). The germline V gene has CDR1 SQVTM and CDR2 ANQGSEA. The ends were cut back, 7 bases at V and 1 base at J, with 16 bases in the middle. The CDR3 consists of 14 residues. This CDR3 reads CSGVRGTGNTEAFF. In DNA form, the CDR3 reads TGCAGCGGAGTGAGGGGGACGGGGAACACTGAAGCTTTCTTT.

V gene TRBV10-2 combines with J gene TRBJ1-3; D possibly corresponds to TRBD1 (6 bases). Germline V lookup: CDR1 WSHSY, CDR2 SAAADI. This CDR3 spans 15 amino acids. V shed 2 bases and J shed 0 bases, with 8 bases lying between them. CDR3 nucleotides: TGCGCCAGCAGTGAGGGACAGAACTCTGGAAACACCATATATTTT. It specifies CASSEGQNSGNTIYF.

The chain couples TRBV2 to TRBJ1-1; D gene unclear. The germline gives CDR1 SNHLY, CDR2 FYNNEI. V gave up 8 bases and J gave up 1 base, with 8 bases separating them. This CDR3 region has 12 residues. For the CDR3, the DNA is TGTGCCAGCGGGCCCCAGAACACTGAAGCTTTCTTT. It is translated as CASGPQNTEAFF.

This chain links TRBV6-2 or TRBV6-3 with TRBJ1-2; D ambiguous. The CDR3 spans 14 residues. Germline V lookup: CDR1 MNHEY, CDR2 SVGEGT. V was trimmed by 2 bases and J by 5 bases, leaving 12 bases between them. CDR3 nucleotides: TGTGCCAGCAGTTACCGGAGACGGAGTTATGGCTACACCTTC. Encoded protein: CASSYRRRSYGYTF.

The chain employs TRBV6-6 and TRBJ1-2; D is perhaps TRBD1 (6 bases). Trimming shortened V by 1 base and J by 6 bases, and 15 bases separated the two germline ends. This CDR3 has 15 residues. Germline V lookup: CDR1 MNHNY, CDR2 SVGAGI (reference sequence). This CDR3 reads CASSYLMRGADGYTF. For the CDR3, the DNA is TGTGCCAGCAGTTACTTGATGCGGGGGGCCGATGGCTACACCTTC.

The chain carries TRBV7-9 and TRBJ2-5; D perhaps matches TRBD1 (5 bases). The CDR3 totals 14 residues. Trimming removed 3 bases from V and 5 bases from J, with 13 bases in between. CDR1 and CDR2 from the germline V gene are SEHNR and FQNEAQ (reference sequence). CDR3 loop: CASSLLQGWETQYF. In nucleotides, the CDR3 is TGTGCCAGCAGCTTGCTGCAGGGATGGGAGACCCAGTACTTC. The whole variable domain, filled in from reference TRBV7-9 and TRBJ2-5, reads DTGVSQNPRHKITKRGQNVTFRCDPISEHNRLYWYRQTLGQGPEFLTYFQNEAQLEKSRLLSDRFSAERPKGSFSTLEIQRTEQGDSAMYLCASSLLQGWETQYFGPGTRLLVL.

The rearrangement uses TRBV5-1 and TRBJ2-1, with TRBD2 matching over 12 bases. Germline V gene data show CDR1 as SGHRS and CDR2 as YFSETQ. This CDR3 comprises 17 residues. With V trimmed by 0 bases and J by 3 bases, 4 bases remained unmatched. CDR3 nucleotides: TGCGCCAGCAGCTTGGGACTAGCGGGGGCGGACTACAATGAGCAGTTCTTC. It codes for CASSLGLAGADYNEQFF.

The chain uses TRBV7-3 and TRBJ1-1, with a tentative D call TRBD1 (5 bases). Germline assignment: CDR1 SGHTA and CDR2 FQGTGA. V shed 6 bases and J shed 6 bases, with 17 bases lying between them. There are 14 residues in the CDR3. For the CDR3, the DNA is TGTGCCAGCAGACCATATCCAGGGCCCGCTGAAGCTTTCTTT. Translating gives CASRPYPGPAEAFF.